This passage covers 12 T cell receptor beta chains from one sample sequenced in a study of identical twins. TCRdb processed the 5' RACE reads anew with MiXCR; each CDR3 protein has one entry. The repertoire holds 1.5 million to 2 million distinct CDR3 sequences, under 35% seen once, with about 0.27% in the top ten. Specimen: cord blood. The receptors derive from a newborn girl in good health.

This chain links TRBV9 with TRBJ2-3; TRBD2 might be the D (6 bases). The CDR3 totals 15 residues. Germline V gene lookup returns CDR1 SGDLS and CDR2 YYNGEE. With 0 bases removed from V and 7 bases from J, the gap between germline ends came to 15 bases. The CDR3 DNA follows: TGTGCCAGCAGCGTAGGGTCTAGCGAGGGGAATACGCAGTATTTT. This codes for CASSVGSSEGNTQYF.

This chain joins TRBV27 and TRBJ1-2, with D possibly matching TRBD1 (5 bases). The length of the CDR3 is 12 residues. V dropped 8 bases and J dropped 8 bases, with 15 bases sitting between them. Germline V gives CDR1 MNHEY, CDR2 SMNVEV (reference sequence). The CDR3 region has the DNA TGTGCCAGCCCCACGTCGGGGCTGGGCTACACCTTC. Protein: CASPTSGLGYTF.

This clonotype was seen a few times. CDR3 DNA: TGTGCCATCAGTAGCATAGTAGATACGCAGTATTTT. Translation gives CAISSIVDTQYF. The V gene is TRBV10-3, the J gene TRBJ2-3, with unresolved D. The germline V gene has CDR1 ENHRY and CDR2 SYGVKD. Trimming shortened V by 5 bases and J by 5 bases, and 8 bases separated the two germline ends. The CDR3 consists of 12 residues.

The sample holds a few counts of this clonotype. The genes are TRBV9 and TRBJ2-5; TRBD2 matches 7 bases. Germline-derived CDR1 and CDR2 are SGDLS and YYNGEE. Trimming removed 0 bases from V and 4 bases from J; junction bases left unmatched: 6. This CDR3 contains 15 residues. CDR3 sequence reads: CASSVGAGEVETQYF. The CDR3 coding sequence is TGTGCCAGCAGCGTAGGGGCGGGAGAGGTAGAGACCCAGTACTTC.

This clonotype has more than one count but fewer than ten. The rearrangement uses TRBV4-2 and TRBJ2-7; 7 bases are shared with TRBD1. This CDR3 region has 16 residues. Germline CDR1 is LGHNA and CDR2 is YNFKEQ. V trimming: 0 bases; J trimming: 4 bases; junction bases outside the gene matches: 9. Here the CDR3 reads CASSQDSVGTEYEQYF. In nucleotides, the CDR3 is TGTGCCAGCAGCCAAGATTCGGTGGGGACAGAGTACGAGCAGTACTTC.

The rearrangement joins TRBV4-1 to TRBJ2-7; D call uncertain. The CDR3 consists of 14 residues. CDR1 is MGHRA and CDR2 is YSYEKL in the germline V gene. V was trimmed by 2 bases and J by 7 bases, leaving 15 bases between them. In DNA form, the CDR3 reads TGCGCCAGCAGCCAACCAGAACGCTCCTGGGAGCAGTACTTC. Its protein product is CASSQPERSWEQYF.

This clonotype was picked up many times. The genes are TRBV3-1 and TRBJ2-1; TRBD2 matches 8 bases. The CDR3 runs 15 residues. Germline CDR1 reads LGHDT; CDR2 reads YNNKEL (reference sequence). The trim removed 2 bases at V and 0 bases at J, leaving 0 bases unmatched. The CDR3 reads CASSQTSGSYNEQFF. CDR3 coding DNA: TGTGCCAGCAGCCAAACTAGCGGCTCCTACAATGAGCAGTTCTTC.

As concerns this clonotype: Being one base from a much bigger clone, this may be a read error. The chain is built from TRBV3-1 and TRBJ2-1; 9 positions match TRBD2. CDR3 length equals 14 residues. The V gene's germline CDR1 is LGHDT and CDR2 YNNKEL (reference sequence). V lost 8 bases and J lost 8; bases outside the gene matches: 10. The CDR3 region is CASCRLAVFDEQFF. Here the CDR3 DNA reads TGTGCCAGCTGCCGACTAGCGGTTTTTGATGAGCAGTTCTTC.

In its sample, this clonotype was seen once. At one end the junction does not follow the germline gene, possibly because of a read error. V gene TRBV4-1 combines with J gene TRBJ2-4; the match to TRBD2 covers 11 bases. The CDR3 has 18 residues. Germline CDR1 reads MGHRA; CDR2 reads YSYEKL. CDR3 amino acids: CAGSQILAGVSWGNEQYF. CDR3 nucleotides: TGCGCCGGCAGCCAAATACTAGCGGGAGTCTCTTGGGGCAATGAGCAGTACTTC.

Only a few counts were recorded for this clonotype. The V gene is TRBV24-1, the J gene TRBJ1-2, with D perhaps matching TRBD1 (6 bases). Germline assignment: CDR1 KGHDR and CDR2 SFDVKD. The V end lost 8 bases, the J end lost 5 bases, and 11 bases lay between the germline ends. The CDR3 has 12 residues. The CDR3 region has the DNA TGTGCCACCACGGTCAGGGGTTATGGCTACACCTTC. It yields the protein CATTVRGYGYTF.

Note on this clonotype: A read error may be the cause here, since a much bigger clone is one base away. The chain has TRBV6-2 or TRBV6-3 and TRBJ2-5; D is uncertain. The DNA end favors TRBJ2-1, so the J call may be wrong. The CDR3 is 13 residues long. The germline V gene encodes CDR1 MNHEY and CDR2 SVGEGT. The CDR3 nucleotides are TGTGCCAGCAGTTACGACTTCCAAGAGACCCAGTTCTTC. As protein: CASSYDFQETQFF.

The genes are TRBV28 and TRBJ2-7; D remains unclear. This CDR3 has 18 amino acids. The germline V and J ends were trimmed by 4 bases and 3 bases, with 25 bases remaining between them. Germline lookup yields CDR1 MDHEN and CDR2 SYDVKM. CDR3 sequence: CASSYHYPTFEFFYEQYF. CDR3 sequence (DNA): TGTGCCAGCAGTTATCACTATCCCACTTTTGAGTTCTTCTACGAGCAGTACTTC.